This passage covers 24 T cell receptor beta chains from one sample sequenced in a study of Tregs in tolerant kidney transplant recipients. Measured with immunoSEQ multiplex PCR; TCRdb has only the in-frame clones, and not every one. This sample's clone table lists about 48,000 clones. Sequenced here: CD4+ T cells from blood, sampled before the transplant. All receptors derive from a human donor who received a combined kidney and bone marrow transplant.

Regarding this clone: The missing CDR3 end, 3 residues past where the read stops, is filled in from the germline J gene. The J gene is TRBJ2-1, the V gene TRBV2; no clear D gene. Germline V gene lookup returns CDR1 SNHLY and CDR2 FYNNEI. The V end was cut by 7 bases, the J end by 5 bases, with 15 bases between. CDR3 length: 14 amino acids. The covered CDR3 bases are TGTGCCAGCACGAGTCGCGGCCCAAACAATGAG. Amino acid sequence: CASTSRGPNNE. The full CDR3 reads CASTSRGPNNEQFF. The whole variable domain, filled in from reference TRBV2 and TRBJ2-1, reads EPEVTQTPSHQVTQMGQEVILRCVPISNHLYFYWYRQILGQKVEFLVSFYNNEISEKSEIFDDQFSVERPDGSNFTLKIRSTKLEDSAMYFCASTSRGPNNEQFFGPGTRLTVL.

In the case of this clone: Sequencing ends 3 residues short of the CDR3 end; the germline J gene provides the rest. The chain employs TRBV19 and TRBJ1-1, with D possibly being TRBD1 (6 bases). CDR3 size: 13 residues. Trimming removed 1 base at V and 7 bases at J, with 10 bases between. Per germline, CDR1 LNHDA and CDR2 SQIVND (reference sequence). The DNA read from the CDR3 is TGTGCCAGTAGTATAGGGACAGAGTTTGAA. This gives the protein CASSIGTEFE. The CDR3 in its entirety is CASSIGTEFEAFF.

Of note for this clone: Its ends do not fully match the called genes, so a read error is possible. The missing CDR3 end, 3 residues past where the read stops, is filled in from the germline J gene. The chain recombines TRBV4-2 with TRBJ1-1, with 7 bases that match TRBD1. The germline gives CDR1 LGHNA, CDR2 YNFKEQ. The length of the CDR3 is 13 residues. The sequenced CDR3 bases are TGCGCCAGCAGCCCCCCAGGGGGGACTGAA. Translating gives CASSPPGGTE. The complete CDR3 sequence is CASSPPGGTEAFF.

On this clone itself: The CDR3 is cut off 3 residues early in the read; its end comes from the germline J gene. The genes are TRBV30 and TRBJ2-3; D is unresolved. This CDR3 comprises 13 residues. Trimming took off 0 bases at V and 4 bases at J, with 8 bases between the two ends. Germline V gives CDR1 GTSNPN, CDR2 SVGIG (reference sequence). The part of the CDR3 DNA that was read is TGTGCCTGGAGTGTTCAGTCCCCAGATACG. This translates into CAWSVQSPDT. In full, the CDR3 reads CAWSVQSPDTQYF. Supplemented by reference TRBV30 and TRBJ2-3, the full variable domain reads SQTIHQWPATLVQPVGSPLSLECTVEGTSNPNLYWYRQAAGRGLQLLFYSVGIGQISSEVPQNLSASRPQDRQFILSSKKLLLSDSGFYLCAWSVQSPDTQYFGPGTRLTVL.

For this clone: Sequencing ends 3 residues short of the CDR3 end; the germline J gene provides the rest. The chain has TRBV5-1 and TRBJ1-2, with D perhaps matching TRBD1 (6 bases). CDR1 and CDR2 (germline): SGHRS, YFSETQ. V lost 4 bases to trimming and J lost 5 bases, with 12 bases between them. This CDR3 is 13 amino acids long. The CDR3 bases that were read are TGCGCCAGCAGCCCGGGACACCTGTATGGC. It encodes CASSPGHLYG. In full, the CDR3 is CASSPGHLYGYTF.

Notes on this clone: Read coverage stops 3 residues before the CDR3 terminus; the germline J gene supplies the remainder. This chain connects TRBV7-2 to TRBJ2-3; TRBD1 aligns across 7 bases. The ends lost 3 bases at V and 5 bases at J; junction bases unmatched: 2. Germline V gene lookup returns CDR1 SGHTA and CDR2 FQGNSA. The length of the CDR3 is 13 residues. The CDR3 loop reads CASSFTGEDTQYF. The CDR3 DNA, read in part, is TGTGCCAGCAGCTTTACAGGGGAAGATACG.

Worth noting for this clone: The missing CDR3 end, 3 residues past where the read stops, is filled in from the germline J gene. The rearrangement joins TRBV20-1 to TRBJ1-3; D is perhaps TRBD1 (6 bases). Per the germline V gene, CDR1 is DFQATT and CDR2 is SNEGSKA (reference sequence). The CDR3 extends over 13 amino acids. V was clipped by 5 bases and J by 4 bases, with 12 bases between them. This CDR3 is CSASTGTGNTIYF. CDR3 DNA, as far as it was read: TGCAGTGCTTCTACAGGGACAGGAAACACC.

As to this clone: The read falls 3 residues short of the CDR3 end, and the missing part is taken from the germline J gene. The chain has TRBV18 and TRBJ1-6; 7 bases match TRBD1. Germline V gene sequence: CDR1 KGHSH, CDR2 LQKENI. V dropped 3 bases and J dropped 7; count of bases not matched to a gene: 6. This CDR3 is built from 15 residues. The CDR3 loop is CASSPEQGTNSPLHF. CDR3 DNA, as far as it was read: TGTGCCAGCTCACCGGAACAGGGGACCAATTCACCC.

A note on this clone: The observed sequence ends 3 residues before the CDR3 terminus, with the missing tail filled in from the germline J gene. This chain joins TRBV30 and TRBJ1-4, with D possibly being TRBD1 (5 bases). The CDR3 has 14 residues. The V end lost 5 bases, the J end lost 5 bases, and 15 bases lay between the germline ends. CDR1 GTSNPN and CDR2 SVGIG come from the germline V gene (reference sequence). The CDR3 protein is CAWAPMRGNEKLFF. The DNA read from the CDR3 is TGTGCCTGGGCCCCGATGAGGGGAAATGAAAAA.

Partial CDR3 DNA: TGCAGTGCTAGAGATTTGGGACTGCAAGAGACC. Encoded protein: CSARDLGLQET. The whole CDR3 sequence is CSARDLGLQETQYF. The chain combines TRBV20-1 with TRBJ2-5; D perhaps matches TRBD2 (6 bases). The read terminates 3 residues before the CDR3 end, so the remaining end is supplied by the germline J gene. V was cut by 0 bases and J by 2 bases, with 10 bases left in between. The CDR3 totals 14 residues. CDR1 and CDR2 (germline): DFQATT, SNEGSKA (reference sequence).

To note about this clone: The observed sequence ends 3 residues before the CDR3 terminus, with the missing tail filled in from the germline J gene. The J gene is TRBJ1-2, the V gene TRBV2; no clear D gene. Per germline, CDR1 SNHLY and CDR2 FYNNEI. The V end lost 6 bases, the J end lost 3 bases, and 8 bases lay between the germline ends. The CDR3 has 12 amino acids. Partial CDR3 DNA: TGTGCCAGCAGCACGCGGTACTATGGC. It specifies CASSTRYYG. The full-length CDR3 reads as CASSTRYYGYTF.

Notes on this clone: The read gets to within 3 residues of the CDR3 end, and the germline J gene fills in the rest. The chain combines TRBV19 with TRBJ2-7; 7 nucleotides align to TRBD2. V trimming: 3 bases; J trimming: 0 bases; junction bases outside the gene matches: 2. This CDR3 spans 14 amino acids. Germline loops: CDR1 LNHDA, CDR2 SQIVND (reference sequence). The CDR3 protein is CASSMRGSSYEQYF. CDR3 DNA (partial): TGTGCCAGTAGTATGCGGGGGAGCTCCTACGAG.

A note on this clone: Coverage ceases 3 residues before the CDR3 finishes, and the germline J gene fills in the end. The V and J genes are TRBV6-2 or TRBV6-3 and TRBJ2-5; possibly TRBD1 for D (6 bases). With 5 bases removed from V and 4 bases from J, the gap between germline ends came to 11 bases. Looked up from germline, CDR1 is MNHEY and CDR2 is SVGEGT. The CDR3 is 13 amino acids. CDR3 DNA (partial): TGTGCCAGCAGTAGGACAGATTCAGAGACC. Amino acids: CASSRTDSET. Given in full, the CDR3 is CASSRTDSETQYF.

On this clone: With the read ending 3 residues before the CDR3 end, the germline J gene is used to fill in that end. V and J are TRBV10-2 and TRBJ2-3; TRBD1 matches at 7 bases. CDR3 length equals 13 residues. V was clipped by 6 bases and J by 4 bases; unmatched bases: 4. Looked up from germline, CDR1 is WSHSY and CDR2 is SAAADI. The covered CDR3 bases are TGCGCCAGCAGGAACAGGGGTGCAGATACG. It yields the protein CASRNRGADT. The whole CDR3 protein reads CASRNRGADTQYF.

In regard to this clone: The read falls 3 residues short of the CDR3 end, and the missing part is taken from the germline J gene. This chain connects TRBV29-1 to TRBJ1-2, with 7 bases lining up with TRBD1. CDR3 length: 13 amino acids. The V and J ends lost 3 bases and 0 bases, in that order; junction bases with no gene match: 1. Germline V gene data show CDR1 as SQVTM and CDR2 as ANQGSEA. The CDR3 bases that were read are TGCAGCGTTGAGACAGGGTCTAACTATGGC. It is translated as CSVETGSNYG. The whole CDR3 protein reads CSVETGSNYGYTF.

Concerning this clone: From the germline J gene comes the end of the CDR3, since the read stops 3 residues before it. The rearrangement links TRBV4-2 to TRBJ2-2; 8 nucleotides agree with TRBD1. CDR3 length equals 17 residues. CDR1 is LGHNA, CDR2 YNFKEQ, per germline. Losses at the gene ends were 0 bases for V and 6 bases for J; bases not matched to a gene: 9. CDR3 DNA (partial): TGTGCCAGCAGCCAAGATATAGGACAGGGCCGGCCCGGGGAG. This sequence encodes CASSQDIGQGRPGE. The full CDR3 is CASSQDIGQGRPGELFF.

As for this clone: Read coverage stops 3 residues before the CDR3 terminus; the germline J gene supplies the remainder. V and J are TRBV6-2 or TRBV6-3 and TRBJ1-5; perhaps TRBD1 as D (5 bases). Between the trimmed V and J ends, which lost 4 bases and 4 bases, there was a span of 11 bases. Germline V gives CDR1 MNHEY, CDR2 SVGEGT. This CDR3 has 14 amino acids. This CDR3 reads CASSSRAVNQPQHF. CDR3 bases read: TGTGCCAGCAGTTCCAGGGCCGTAAATCAGCCC.

For this clone: The read comes to an end 3 residues before the CDR3 does, leaving the germline J gene to fill in the end. The chain carries TRBV19 and TRBJ2-3; TRBD1 matches at 10 bases. V trimming: 5 bases; J trimming: 2 bases; junction bases outside the gene matches: 7. Germline lookup yields CDR1 LNHDA and CDR2 SQIVND (reference sequence). CDR3 length: 16 amino acids. The sequenced CDR3 bases are TGTGCCAGTAGTCCCGGGACAGGGGAACCCACAGATACG. It encodes CASSPGTGEPTDT. The entire CDR3 protein reads CASSPGTGEPTDTQYF. Variable domain in full (rest from reference TRBV19 and TRBJ2-3): DGGITQSPKYLFRKEGQNVTLSCEQNLNHDAMYWYRQDPGQGLRLIYYSQIVNDFQKGDIAEGYSVSREKKESFPLTVTSAQKNPTAFYLCASSPGTGEPTDTQYFGPGTRLTVL.

A word on this clone: The read comes to an end 3 residues before the CDR3 does, leaving the germline J gene to fill in the end. V usage is TRBV2 and J usage is TRBJ2-3, with TRBD1 matching 8 bases. The J segment lost 0 bases and the V segment lost 0 bases, leaving 2 bases of the junction unmatched. Germline V lookup: CDR1 SNHLY, CDR2 FYNNEI. The CDR3 loop spans 16 amino acids. CDR3 DNA (partial): TGTGCCAGCAGTGAAGCGCGGGACAGGAGCACAGATACG. Amino acid sequence: CASSEARDRSTDT. The full CDR3 protein is CASSEARDRSTDTQYF.

As concerns this clone: The observed sequence ends 3 residues before the CDR3 terminus, with the missing tail filled in from the germline J gene. The gene calls are TRBV7-2 and TRBJ1-1; tentative D call: TRBD1 (6 bases). Per the germline V gene, CDR1 is SGHTA and CDR2 is FQGNSA. The length of the CDR3 is 14 residues. Trimming cost V 4 bases and J 2 bases, with 11 bases left between them. The CDR3 loop reads CASSYRAPNTEAFF. The CDR3 DNA, read in part, is TGTGCCAGCAGCTACAGGGCCCCCAACACTGAA.

In the case of this clone: The sequence runs out 3 residues before the end of the CDR3; the remainder is reconstructed from the germline J gene. The chain links TRBV7-8 to TRBJ1-1, with unresolved D. In germline, CDR1 is SGHVS, CDR2 FQNEAQ. The CDR3 contains 14 residues. Trimming removed 1 base from V and 0 bases from J, with 6 bases in between. The CDR3 spells CASSLGGMNTEAFF. The sequenced CDR3 bases are TGTGCCAGCAGCTTAGGCGGCATGAACACTGAA.

Regarding this clone: The read ends 3 residues early relative to the CDR3; the germline J gene fills the gap. The chain is built from TRBV6-1 and TRBJ2-1; 10 nucleotides agree with TRBD2. V dropped 4 bases and J dropped 2; count of bases not matched to a gene: 2. Germline CDR1 and CDR2: MNHNS and SASEGT. This CDR3 is built from 15 residues. This CDR3 reads CASSATSGTYNEQFF. The covered CDR3 bases are TGTGCCAGCAGTGCCACTAGCGGGACCTACAATGAG.

To note about this clone: The CDR3 end lies 3 residues beyond the end of the read and is filled in from the germline J gene. The chain is built from TRBV19 and TRBJ2-2; TRBD1 aligns across 8 bases. The CDR3 totals 16 residues. The V and J ends lost 1 base and 1 base, in that order; junction bases with no gene match: 2. Germline V gene data show CDR1 as LNHDA and CDR2 as SQIVND (reference sequence). CDR3 protein: CASSIGGTGNTGELFF. CDR3 DNA (partial): TGTGCCAGTAGTATAGGGGGGACAGGGAACACCGGGGAG.

In the case of this clone: The CDR3 end lies 3 residues beyond the end of the read and is filled in from the germline J gene. The chain is built from TRBV2 and TRBJ2-5, with TRBD2 matching over 8 bases. CDR3 length equals 14 residues. Germline V gene sequence: CDR1 SNHLY, CDR2 FYNNEI. J lost 3 bases, V lost 5 bases, and 5 bases had no gene match. This chain's CDR3 is CASSTHSGKETQYF. The covered CDR3 bases are TGTGCCAGCAGTACCCATAGCGGGAAAGAGACC.